This TCR beta chain came from a study of T-cell memory formation after mild COVID-19. TCRdb ran MiXCR on the 5' RACE reads and lists one entry per CDR3 protein. In the table there are under 250,000 distinct CDR3 sequences, around 27% of which are singletons. The CDR3 has 14 amino acids. V was pared by 3 bases and J by 4 bases, with 12 bases between. The sequenced sample consisted of PBMCs or a T cell subset sorted from them (not recorded which). This chain links TRBV12-3 or TRBV12-4 with TRBJ1-1; D is perhaps TRBD1 (6 bases). The receptor comes from an adult woman who had mild COVID-19 (a few samples of this study predate the infection). Cell type and time point are not known. The CDR3 sequence: CASSFRGGSTEAFF. CDR3 sequence (DNA): TGTGCCAGCAGTTTCAGGGGAGGCAGCACTGAAGCTTTCTTT.